This TCR beta chain is from a study of T-cell reconstitution after alpha-beta-depleted transplantation in children. Construction of the TCRbeta library involved unique molecular identifiers. TCRdb fed the PCR reads into MiXCR, producing one record per CDR3 protein. The sample has under 400,000 distinct CDR3 sequences, approximately 23% seen once; the top ten hold approximately 11%. Findings and limits, study-wide: Once a year had passed after transplant, T-cell counts and diversity came mostly from newly produced T cells.

This clonotype was detected many times. Its antigen is as yet unknown. The CDR3 consists of 15 residues. CDR1 is SGHRS, CDR2 YFSETQ, per germline. V dropped 3 bases and J dropped 5; count of bases not matched to a gene: 4. The receptor was isolated from a male patient under 18 who had a stem cell transplant for acute lymphoblastic leukemia, so the T cells may come from the graft donor. The sample consisted of PBMCs, mostly from graft donor cells, taken 180 days after TCRalphabeta/CD19-depleted stem cell transplant. The rearrangement links TRBV5-1 to TRBJ2-2, with 10 bases aligning to TRBD1. In DNA, the CDR3 is TGCGCCAGCAGCTCGGGGACAGGGGTGACCGGGGAGCTGTTTTTT. It specifies CASSSGTGVTGELFF. The variable domain in full, with the rest retrieved from reference TRBV5-1 and TRBJ2-2, is KAGVTQTPRYLIKTRGQQVTLSCSPISGHRSVSWYQQTPGQGLQFLFEYFSETQRNKGNFPGRFSGRQFSNSRSEMNVSTLELGDSALYLCASSSGTGVTGELFFGEGSRLTVL.